Sequencing of this T cell receptor beta chain was carried out in a study of shared clonotypes between healthy human individuals (dated by TCRdb to 2020 to 2021). About the investigation overall: Three men and a couple of women, aged 18 to 49 years, made up the cohort. For each donor, three plates each were used for CD4 naive and CD4 memory, two plates were used for CD8 naive, and one plate was used for CD8 memory. To increase sequencing depth and limit assay-specific biases, TCR repertoire library preparation and sequencing were carried out by different laboratories using diverse techniques. Between about 0.8 and 8.9 billion PBMCs per donor were obtained by leukapheresis. The study deeply sequenced blood TCR repertoires of about 5 healthy adults to estimate repertoire size and the extent of clonotype sharing between individuals.

The investigation overall reported the following: Compared with non-shared clonotypes, clonotypes shared by all four sorted-subset donors had higher generation probabilities. Across a handful of donors, about 5% of naive CD4, roughly 3.3% of naive CD8, about 2% of memory CD4, and about 0.44% of memory CD8 clonotypes were shared. Based on pairwise subsampling, the degree of clonotype sharing among donors was expected to be affected by sequencing depth. Incomplete sequencing was indicated by rarefaction of sorted-subset datasets, despite the large sequencing depth. Only blood was sampled, and tissue TCR repertoires likely differ from those in blood. Larger estimated clonotype richness was generally found for naive subsets than for memory subsets. Because the study included a small number of donors, the genetic and exposure-history diversity represented was limited.

In the case of this clone: Its antigen specificity is not known. No quality values exist for individual bases; no much larger clone is one base distant.

V drops 5 bases and J drops 2 bases, leaving 7 bases in between. According to the germline V gene (reference sequence), CDR1 reads MNHEY and CDR2 reads SMNVEV. Taken from cysteine to phenylalanine, the CDR3 has 13 residues. The sequence is cut down to CDR3 DNA, 39 bases in frame from base 1. CD8 naive samples consisted of CD45RO-negative cells that were positively selected for CCR7, yielding a CD45RA+CCR7+ population without TemRA cells. Healthy HIV-negative adults with no recently reported acute infections or vaccinations were included as donors. Every donor was a Caucasian adult residing in Nashville, Tennessee, USA. Blood was collected by leukapheresis, and PBMCs were isolated by Ficoll-Histopaque density gradient centrifugation and then cryopreserved in liquid nitrogen vapor phase. Purity and quantity of every magnetically sorted T cell population were checked by analytical flow cytometry. Genomic DNA was isolated from each sorted fraction and quantified by UV absorbance on a Nanodrop 2000c.

Using the deep immunoSEQ assay, multiplex PCR amplified TCR CDR3 regions from genomic DNA. For each cell subset, the extracted genomic DNA was distributed evenly across all wells of several immunoSEQ 96-well plates, and each plate served as one replicate. Each replicate PCR for sorted subsets received about 200 ng genomic DNA, equal to roughly 33,000 T cell genomes. Purified libraries were measured with a Qubit 3.0 fluorometer, size-checked on a Bioanalyzer 2100, and measured again with the KAPA Library Quantification kit. Every immunoSEQ 96-well plate was sequenced on a dedicated single-read 150-cycle Illumina NextSeq 550 flow cell. On the authors' methods: The immunoSEQ output contained only junctional sequences without quality scores, so filtering could not match that applied to full-length reads. To assign V/J genes and CDR3, sequences were annotated using PyIR, a Python wrapper for IgBLAST v1.9, with IMGT germline references. Reads were removed for weak V/J assignments (E-value above 1e-6), missing CDR3, stop codons, out-of-frame junctions, or ambiguous translated residues. V3J clonotypes were defined as sequences sharing the same inferred V gene, J gene, and CDR3 amino acid sequence. To compute the percentage overlap between repertoires, the number of shared unique clonotypes was divided by the size of the smaller repertoire. RTK rarefaction, the Chao1 estimator, and Recon v2.1 estimates of unobserved clonotypes were used to assess repertoire richness. Generation probabilities were computed with OLGA for all TCRbeta clonotypes obtained by the gDNA method from four donors. Entries here come from immuneACCESS through TCRdb and include only in-frame sequences with V and J called. Some clones fail to appear in such tables; in the studies checked, an unresolved V gene covers under half of the shortfall, and the cause of the remainder is unknown. V, J and clone size are taken as reported in that table, and D and trimming were inferred from the DNA itself. The sample has about 590,000 clones on record, 95% to 96% of them singletons. Around 0.11% of the sample is held by the ten biggest clonotypes.

Sequenced sample: naive CD8+ T cells sorted from blood. The sample's cell subset or site label is to be understood as: CD45RA+CCR7+. The rearranged segments are TRBV27 and TRBJ1-5, with the identity of the D gene unclear. This sequence was found in a woman aged 25 to 39 in good health. The DNA reads TGTGCCAGCAGTACGCCGGGCAATCAGCCCCAGCATTTT. This sequence encodes CASSTPGNQPQHF.